This TCR beta chain was obtained from a study of T cell repertoires in aging, cancer and after chemotherapy. Study-wide context: Pre- and post-chemotherapy samples were paired from glioblastoma patients treated with temozolomide-based therapy.

The template was genomic DNA from peripheral blood, not RNA. A mixed TRB-A/B primer pool amplified rearranged TRB by multiplex touch-down PCR. TCRdb itself ran the multiplex PCR reads through MiXCR, one entry per CDR3 protein. The table has about 2,000 distinct CDR3 sequences, roughly 19% seen once. V lost 4 bases, J lost 1 base, and 4 bases stayed unmatched. CDR3 length: 15 amino acids. Per the germline V gene, CDR1 is SGHRS and CDR2 is YFSETQ. This chain links TRBV5-1 with TRBJ2-2, with 7 bases identical to TRBD2. Input material: blood. The receptor comes from a human donor with a solid tumor. CDR3: CASSQGGQNTGELFF. CDR3 DNA sequence: TGCGCCAGCAGCCAGGGAGGGCAGAACACCGGGGAGCTGTTTTTT.